The sequence of this T cell receptor beta chain was determined in a study of control samples from healthy donors and cancer patients. Trimming removed 0 bases at V and 2 bases at J, with 14 bases between. The CDR3 contains 16 residues. Germline CDR1 SGHRS, CDR2 YFSETQ. The repertoire was sequenced with immunoSEQ multiplex PCR; TCRdb's copy has only in-frame clones and lacks some. The sample contains 78,000 or so clones, roughly 87% of which appear only once. The chain is built from TRBV5-1 and TRBJ2-5; tentative D call: TRBD1 (5 bases). This TCR came from a woman between 45 and 65 years old in good health. What was sequenced was blood. The chain's CDR3 is CASSLAGSGQQETQYF. The CDR3 DNA follows: TGCGCCAGCAGCTTGGCAGGTAGTGGACAACAAGAGACCCAGTACTTC.